This T cell receptor (beta chain) was found in a study of siplizumab effects on memory and regulatory T cells. Study conclusions and caveats: Alloreactive sequences tracing back to unstimulated CD4+ memory cells fell significantly with siplizumab. There were only a minor fraction of alloreactive clones that mapped to unstimulated subsets. Unstimulated naive T cells seemed to show more diversity than memory cells did, and they also seemed to be among the major contributors to the alloresponse.

V lost 0 bases and J lost 0, with 14 bases in between. Germline V gene sequence: CDR1 MNHEY, CDR2 SMNVEV (reference sequence). The CDR3 totals 17 residues. TCRdb's copy holds only in-frame clones and misses some; the assay was immunoSEQ multiplex PCR. This table holds 92,000 or so clones, around 90% found once. Concerning this clone: The antigen remains unidentified.

The sequenced material came from CD4+ T cells sorted from blood. The sequence came from a human donor in good health. V gene TRBV27 combines with J gene TRBJ1-1; D unresolved. The CDR3 DNA reads TGTGCCAGCAGTTTATCTCCCGCAAGGCTCTTGAACACTGAAGCTTTCTTT. Translation gives CASSLSPARLLNTEAFF.